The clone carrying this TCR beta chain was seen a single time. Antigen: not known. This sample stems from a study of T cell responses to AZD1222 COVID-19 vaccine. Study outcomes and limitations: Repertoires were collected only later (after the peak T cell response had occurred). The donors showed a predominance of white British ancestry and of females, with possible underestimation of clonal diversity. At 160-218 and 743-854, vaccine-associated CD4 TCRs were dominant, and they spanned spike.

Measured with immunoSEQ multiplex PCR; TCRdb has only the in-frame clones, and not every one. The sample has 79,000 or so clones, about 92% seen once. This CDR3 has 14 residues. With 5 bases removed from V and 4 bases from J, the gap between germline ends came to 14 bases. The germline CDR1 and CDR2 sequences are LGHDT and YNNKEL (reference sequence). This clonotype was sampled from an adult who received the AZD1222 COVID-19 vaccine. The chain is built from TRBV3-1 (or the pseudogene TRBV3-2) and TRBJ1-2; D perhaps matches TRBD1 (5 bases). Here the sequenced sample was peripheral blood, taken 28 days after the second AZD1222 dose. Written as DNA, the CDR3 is TGTGCCAGCAGCTTCGGAGAAGGGGCCTATGGCTACACCTTC. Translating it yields CASSFGEGAYGYTF.